One sample yielded the 24 T cell receptor beta chains listed below, sequenced in a study of blood T cell repertoires in COVID-19. Sequenced by immunoSEQ multiplex PCR; TCRdb stores in-frame clones only, minus some. The table lists roughly 440,000 clones, about 91% of them singletons. Sequencing was done on a sample of peripheral blood. These receptor sequences come from a woman aged 50 to 60 with COVID-19, enrolled during active disease.

This rearrangement joins TRBV6-4 to TRBJ2-3, with a weak D call TRBD2 (6 bases). CDR1 is MRHNA and CDR2 is SNTAGT in the germline V gene. The CDR3 covers 13 residues. Trimming removed 6 bases at V and 0 bases at J, with 7 bases between. CDR3 region: CASRGLSTDTQYF. In nucleotides, the CDR3 is TGTGCCAGCAGGGGACTTAGCACAGATACGCAGTATTTT.

The gene calls are TRBV10-3 and TRBJ1-2; D may be TRBD1 (5 bases). CDR1 and CDR2 (germline): ENHRY, SYGVKD. The V end lost 5 bases, the J end lost 9 bases, and 13 bases lay between the germline ends. The CDR3 is made up of 12 amino acids. The CDR3 is CAISFGAGSYTF. Here the CDR3 DNA reads TGTGCCATCAGTTTCGGGGCGGGAAGCTACACCTTC.

The rearrangement joins TRBV7-6 to TRBJ2-7; TRBD2 matches 12 bases. CDR1 SGHVS and CDR2 FNYEAQ come from the germline V gene. The V gene end was trimmed by 5 bases and the J gene end by 6 bases; junction bases not matched to a gene: 8. This CDR3 is built from 15 residues. The CDR3, as DNA: TGTGCCAGCAGCGTATGGACTAGCGGGGAGGGCGAGCAGTACTTC. It encodes CASSVWTSGEGEQYF.

The chain links TRBV6-5 to TRBJ1-2; D is uncertain. The germline V and J ends were trimmed by 7 bases and 3 bases, with 12 bases remaining between them. The CDR3 contains 13 residues. Germline-derived CDR1 and CDR2 are MNHEY and SVGAGI. The chain's CDR3 is CASTRDGDYGYTF. CDR3 bases: TGTGCCAGCACACGTGACGGGGACTATGGCTACACCTTC.

The chain carries TRBV10-3 and TRBJ2-3, with 10 bases lining up with TRBD2. This CDR3 region has 14 residues. Germline loops: CDR1 ENHRY, CDR2 SYGVKD. J was trimmed by 1 base and V by 10 bases; bases with no gene match: 5. The CDR3 DNA sequence: TGTGCCAACGCCGGGACTAGCGGCACAGATACGCAGTATTTT. Protein sequence: CANAGTSGTDTQYF.

This clone was recorded a few times. This chain joins TRBV19 and TRBJ1-4, with D unclear. CDR1 and CDR2 from the germline V gene are LNHDA and SQIVND (reference sequence). The CDR3 loop spans 12 amino acids. The V end lost 5 bases, the J end lost 7 bases, and 8 bases lay between the germline ends. CDR3 region: CASSVRGEKLFF. CDR3 bases: TGTGCCAGTAGTGTGAGAGGTGAAAAACTGTTTTTT.

The chain combines TRBV27 with TRBJ2-3, with TRBD2 matching 13 bases. Germline trimming cut 6 bases from V and 0 bases from J; bases unmatched to any gene: 9. Germline V CDR1 and CDR2: MNHEY, SMNVEV (reference sequence). CDR3 length: 18 amino acids. DNA of the CDR3: TGTGCCAGCAGACCCACTAGCGGGGGGGCTATTAGCACAGATACGCAGTATTTT. Amino acids: CASRPTSGGAISTDTQYF.

This clone was observed once. The V gene is TRBV6-5, the J gene TRBJ1-2; tentatively, D is TRBD1 (6 bases). Germline V gene lookup returns CDR1 MNHEY and CDR2 SVGAGI. V shed 2 bases and J shed 5 bases, with 9 bases lying between them. The length of the CDR3 is 13 residues. CDR3 residues: CASSYDRRYGYTF. As DNA, the CDR3 is TGTGCCAGCAGTTACGACAGGAGGTATGGCTACACCTTC.

The chain employs TRBV27 and TRBJ1-5; 8 nucleotides align to TRBD1. V was clipped by 8 bases and J by 4 bases; unmatched bases: 4. The CDR3 has 13 residues. Per germline, CDR1 MNHEY and CDR2 SMNVEV (reference sequence). The CDR3 DNA sequence: TGTGCCAGCGGACAGGGTCGAAATCAGCCCCAGCATTTT. This encodes CASGQGRNQPQHF.

V gene TRBV27 combines with J gene TRBJ2-7, with 14 bases that match TRBD2. Per germline, CDR1 MNHEY and CDR2 SMNVEV (reference sequence). V was pared by 6 bases and J by 4 bases, with 8 bases of the junction left unmatched. The CDR3 is 16 amino acids. CDR3 region: CASRSGLAGGLYEQYF. CDR3 bases: TGTGCCAGCAGATCTGGACTAGCGGGGGGCCTATACGAGCAGTACTTC.

The genes are TRBV19 and TRBJ1-2; TRBD1 matches at 7 bases. Trimming took 10 bases from V and 2 from J; bases not matched to a gene: 10. This CDR3 comprises 14 residues. Per the germline V gene, CDR1 is LNHDA and CDR2 is SQIVND (reference sequence). CDR3 in amino acids: CATGRGRGNYGYTF. The CDR3 DNA follows: TGTGCCACCGGGCGCGGCAGGGGGAACTATGGCTACACCTTC. Complete variable domain (other parts from reference TRBV19 and TRBJ1-2): DGGITQSPKYLFRKEGQNVTLSCEQNLNHDAMYWYRQDPGQGLRLIYYSQIVNDFQKGDIAEGYSVSREKKESFPLTVTSAQKNPTAFYLCATGRGRGNYGYTFGSGTRLTVV.

This chain links TRBV19 with TRBJ2-2; D is possibly TRBD2 (5 bases). Germline V lookup: CDR1 LNHDA, CDR2 SQIVND (reference sequence). The length of the CDR3 is 12 residues. V gave up 8 bases and J gave up 7 bases, with 11 bases separating them. The CDR3: CASSPRDGELFF. In DNA form, the CDR3 reads TGTGCCAGTTCCCCGAGGGACGGGGAGCTGTTTTTT. Full variable domain (remainder filled in from reference TRBV19 and TRBJ2-2): DGGITQSPKYLFRKEGQNVTLSCEQNLNHDAMYWYRQDPGQGLRLIYYSQIVNDFQKGDIAEGYSVSREKKESFPLTVTSAQKNPTAFYLCASSPRDGELFFGEGSRLTVL.

The rearrangement uses TRBV19 and TRBJ1-1; no clear D. The CDR3 is 15 residues long. V was clipped by 1 base and J by 3 bases, with 12 bases between them. Germline CDR1 LNHDA, CDR2 SQIVND (reference sequence). The CDR3 sequence: CASSIVPVMDTEAFF. The CDR3 coding sequence is TGTGCCAGTAGTATAGTCCCGGTTATGGACACTGAAGCTTTCTTT.

J is TRBJ2-7 and V is TRBV27; D call uncertain. The CDR3 consists of 16 residues. Per the germline V gene, CDR1 is MNHEY and CDR2 is SMNVEV (reference sequence). V shed 3 bases and J shed 2 bases, with 17 bases lying between them. The CDR3 coding sequence is TGTGCCAGCAGTTTGGTATCCACTCCCTTCCCCTACGAGCAGTACTTC. Protein: CASSLVSTPFPYEQYF.

This chain connects TRBV19 to TRBJ2-3, with 7 positions matching TRBD1. CDR1 and CDR2 from the germline V gene are LNHDA and SQIVND (reference sequence). The V and J ends lost 6 bases and 2 bases, in that order; junction bases with no gene match: 5. CDR3 length: 14 amino acids. CDR3 nucleotides: TGTGCCAGTAGCAGGACAGGACCCACAGATACGCAGTATTTT. Amino acid sequence: CASSRTGPTDTQYF.

CDR3 bases: TGTGCCAGCCTTGGGGGCAGGAACACTGAAGCTTTCTTT. Protein product: CASLGGRNTEAFF. The chain combines TRBV6-5 with TRBJ1-1; D possibly corresponds to TRBD1 (6 bases). CDR3 size: 13 residues. V lost 8 bases and J 1 base, leaving 11 bases between the germline ends. The V gene's germline CDR1 is MNHEY and CDR2 SVGAGI.

The chain recombines TRBV5-1 with TRBJ1-1; D possibly corresponds to TRBD1 (6 bases). CDR1 SGHRS and CDR2 YFSETQ come from the germline V gene. With 2 bases removed from V and 3 bases from J, the gap between germline ends came to 20 bases. The length of the CDR3 is 17 residues. The CDR3 DNA is TGCGCCAGCAGCTTAAAAGGGTGGGGCGCAGGGGACACTGAAGCTTTCTTT. It yields the protein CASSLKGWGAGDTEAFF.

This clone occurred many times. This CDR3 is CASSDSTGDTEAFF. Written as DNA, the CDR3 is TGTGCCAGTAGTGATTCGACAGGGGACACTGAAGCTTTCTTT. The rearrangement joins TRBV19 to TRBJ1-1; 8 bases are shared with TRBD1. Germline CDR1 is LNHDA and CDR2 is SQIVND (reference sequence). Trimming at V came to 5 bases and at J to 3 bases, leaving 5 bases not matched to a gene. The CDR3 runs 14 residues.

The rearrangement uses TRBV5-1 and TRBJ1-5; a possible D gene is TRBD1 (5 bases). CDR1 is SGHRS and CDR2 is YFSETQ in the germline V gene. This CDR3 region has 15 residues. The V end was cut by 4 bases, the J end by 0 bases, with 11 bases between. The DNA of the CDR3 is TGCGCCAGCAGCCTAGGGGTAAATAGCAATCAGCCCCAGCATTTT. Protein product: CASSLGVNSNQPQHF. The full variable domain, rest sourced from reference TRBV5-1 and TRBJ1-5, is KAGVTQTPRYLIKTRGQQVTLSCSPISGHRSVSWYQQTPGQGLQFLFEYFSETQRNKGNFPGRFSGRQFSNSRSEMNVSTLELGDSALYLCASSLGVNSNQPQHFGDGTRLSIL.

V usage is TRBV6-5 and J usage is TRBJ1-1, with 7 positions matching TRBD1. The V gene's germline CDR1 is MNHEY and CDR2 SVGAGI. The CDR3 has 14 amino acids. V lost 8 bases to trimming and J lost 2 bases; unmatched junction nucleotides: 8. This chain's CDR3 is CASHRAGGNTEAFF. The CDR3 DNA follows: TGTGCCAGCCATAGAGCAGGGGGAAACACTGAAGCTTTCTTT.

J is TRBJ1-2 and V is TRBV6-5, with TRBD1 matching over 7 bases. The germline V gene encodes CDR1 MNHEY and CDR2 SVGAGI. Trimming at V came to 2 bases and at J to 6 bases, leaving 6 bases not matched to a gene. This CDR3 has 14 residues. The CDR3 spells CASSYHDRENGYTF. The CDR3 bases are TGTGCCAGCAGTTACCACGACAGGGAAAATGGCTACACCTTC.

The genes are TRBV27 and TRBJ1-1, with TRBD1 identical over 7 bases. CDR3 length: 15 amino acids. The V and J ends lost 0 bases and 3 bases, in that order; junction bases with no gene match: 4. Looked up from germline, CDR1 is MNHEY and CDR2 is SMNVEV (reference sequence). The DNA of the CDR3 is TGTGCCAGCAGTTTATCGATTACAGGGGACACTGAAGCTTTCTTT. It yields the protein CASSLSITGDTEAFF.

This sequence joins TRBV12-3 or TRBV12-4 and TRBJ2-7; no firm D call. The CDR3 loop spans 13 amino acids. The V and J ends lost 3 bases and 0 bases respectively, with 6 bases between them. In nucleotides, the CDR3 is TGTGCCAGCAGTTTTGACAACTCCTACGAGCAGTACTTC. It is translated as CASSFDNSYEQYF.

The chain is built from TRBV4-1 and TRBJ1-1; D is undetermined. V dropped 8 bases and J dropped 4 bases, with 23 bases sitting between them. Germline CDR1 is MGHRA and CDR2 is YSYEKL. The CDR3 has 16 residues. CDR3 nucleotides: TGCGCCAGCCGCTCCCGCCAGGCCTTTTATGGCACTGAAGCTTTCTTT. Amino acids: CASRSRQAFYGTEAFF.